This T cell receptor (beta chain) was retrieved from a study of blood T cell repertoires in COVID-19. Study in general: Whether acute or convalescent, the COVID-19 samples came from the United States, Italy and Spain. In each case, the material was cDNA or gDNA derived from T cells, B-cell-depleted T cells, or PBMCs.

J was trimmed by 3 bases and V by 9 bases; bases with no gene match: 1. This CDR3 has 12 residues. CDR1 and CDR2 from the germline V gene are MDHEN and SYDVKM. The table came from immunoSEQ multiplex PCR; TCRdb's copy has only in-frame clones and leaves some out. The sample shows roughly 49,000 clones, roughly nine tenths of them seen only once. The sample taken for sequencing was peripheral blood. The chain employs TRBV28 and TRBJ1-2, with 10 bases lining up with TRBD1. The receptor was derived from a man aged 55-75 years with active COVID-19. For the CDR3, the DNA is TGTGCCAGTGGACAGGGGGACTATGGCTACACCTTC. This encodes CASGQGDYGYTF.